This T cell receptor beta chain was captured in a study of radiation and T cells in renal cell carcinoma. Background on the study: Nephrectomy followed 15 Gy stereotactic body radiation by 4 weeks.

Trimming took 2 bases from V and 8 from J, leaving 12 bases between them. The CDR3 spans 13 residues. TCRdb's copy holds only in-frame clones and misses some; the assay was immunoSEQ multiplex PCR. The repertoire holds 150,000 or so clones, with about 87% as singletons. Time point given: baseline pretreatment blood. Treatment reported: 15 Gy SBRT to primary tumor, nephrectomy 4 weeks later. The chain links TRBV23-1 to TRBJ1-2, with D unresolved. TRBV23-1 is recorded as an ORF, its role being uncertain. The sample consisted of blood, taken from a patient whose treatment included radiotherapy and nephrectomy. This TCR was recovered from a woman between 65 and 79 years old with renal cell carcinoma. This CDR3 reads CASSQRVLGGYTF. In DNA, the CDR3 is TGCGCCAGCAGTCAAAGGGTTTTGGGCGGCTACACCTTC.